A single sample is the source of the 14 T cell receptor beta chains below, sequenced in a study of control samples from healthy donors and cancer patients. The method was immunoSEQ multiplex PCR; TCRdb's version includes in-frame clones alone and lacks a portion of them. The sample has roughly 100,000 clones, roughly 91% seen once; the top ten hold roughly 7.7%. Sequencing input: blood. These receptors all come from a man between 25 and 39 years old in good health.

This chain joins TRBV6-5 and TRBJ2-2; 14 nucleotides match TRBD2. This CDR3 is built from 14 residues. CDR1 is MNHEY, CDR2 SVGAGI, per germline. V trimming: 9 bases; J trimming: 4 bases; junction bases outside the gene matches: 1. The CDR3 DNA is TGTGCCAGGGGGACTAGCGGGGGCACCGGGGAGCTGTTTTTT. Protein sequence: CARGTSGGTGELFF.

The rearrangement joins TRBV7-8 to TRBJ1-4; D is possibly TRBD1 (6 bases). The CDR3 consists of 14 residues. Between the trimmed V and J ends, which lost 4 bases and 4 bases, there was a span of 10 bases. Germline lookup yields CDR1 SGHVS and CDR2 FQNEAQ. Here the CDR3 reads CASSYGQNNEKLFF. The CDR3 coding sequence is TGTGCCAGCAGCTACGGACAGAATAATGAAAAACTGTTTTTT.

The chain combines TRBV19 with TRBJ2-2; D uncertain. Between the trimmed V and J ends, which lost 5 bases and 7 bases, there was a span of 5 bases. Per germline, CDR1 LNHDA and CDR2 SQIVND (reference sequence). The CDR3 is 11 residues long. CDR3 in amino acids: CASSEDGELFF. For the CDR3, the DNA is TGTGCCAGTAGTGAGGACGGGGAGCTGTTTTTT.

DNA for the CDR3: TGTGCCAGCAGTTCCTACGAGCAGTACTTC. Amino acids: CASSSYEQYF. The gene calls are TRBV27 and TRBJ2-7; no clear D gene. The germline V gene encodes CDR1 MNHEY and CDR2 SMNVEV (reference sequence). The V end was cut by 4 bases, the J end by 2 bases, with 0 bases between. This CDR3 spans 10 amino acids.

The chain combines TRBV6-1 with TRBJ1-3; D is undetermined. Deletions cut 3 bases from V and 0 bases from J, with 6 bases between. Germline V lookup: CDR1 MNHNS, CDR2 SASEGT. This CDR3 has 14 amino acids. The CDR3 coding sequence is TGTGCCAGCAGTGAGCTCATCTCTGGAAACACCATATATTTT. This encodes CASSELISGNTIYF.

The chain recombines TRBV3-1 (or the pseudogene TRBV3-2) with TRBJ1-1, with 9 bases identical to TRBD1. Germline V gene data show CDR1 as LGHDT and CDR2 as YNNKEL (reference sequence). This CDR3 contains 14 residues. Germline trimming cut 3 bases from V and 4 bases from J; bases unmatched to any gene: 3. This CDR3 is CASSQGQGGTEAFF. The DNA of the CDR3 is TGTGCCAGCAGCCAGGGACAGGGCGGCACTGAAGCTTTCTTT.

The chain has TRBV6-5 and TRBJ1-5; D uncertain. V gave up 3 bases and J gave up 5 bases, with 8 bases separating them. Germline lookup yields CDR1 MNHEY and CDR2 SVGAGI. The CDR3 covers 13 residues. CDR3 residues: CASSYLIDQPQHF. The CDR3 nucleotides are TGTGCCAGCAGTTATTTGATCGATCAGCCCCAGCATTTT.

Comment on this clone: One junction end does not reproduce the germline sequence, and a read error may be involved. The rearrangement joins TRBV19 to TRBJ2-5; D possibly corresponds to TRBD2 (5 bases). Germline V gene sequence: CDR1 LNHDA, CDR2 SQIVND (reference sequence). The CDR3 has 13 amino acids. CDR3 region: CASTSHGILGLNF. The CDR3 coding sequence is TGTGCCAGTACCTCACACGGGATTCTAGGTTTGAACTTC.

V and J are TRBV5-1 and TRBJ2-3, with 8 bases aligning to TRBD2. The V gene end was trimmed by 0 bases and the J gene end by 14 bases; junction bases not matched to a gene: 14. CDR1 SGHRS and CDR2 YFSETQ come from the germline V gene. The CDR3 sequence is 15 residues long. CDR3 DNA: TGCGCCAGCAGCTTGGGAGAGATTAGCGGGATCGCCTGGTATTTT. Its protein product is CASSLGEISGIAWYF. The full variable domain, rest sourced from reference TRBV5-1 and TRBJ2-3, is KAGVTQTPRYLIKTRGQQVTLSCSPISGHRSVSWYQQTPGQGLQFLFEYFSETQRNKGNFPGRFSGRQFSNSRSEMNVSTLELGDSALYLCASSLGEISGIAWYFGPGTRLTVL.

The rearrangement joins TRBV28 to TRBJ2-7; a weak D match, TRBD1 (6 bases). Trimming removed 2 bases from V and 3 bases from J, with 20 bases in between. Germline values: CDR1 MDHEN, CDR2 SYDVKM. CDR3 size: 17 residues. As DNA, the CDR3 is TGTGCCAGCAGTTTAGGGACCGGGACAAGACTCGACTACGAGCAGTACTTC. It codes for CASSLGTGTRLDYEQYF.

The chain couples TRBV7-9 to TRBJ2-2, with 11 bases matching TRBD1. Looked up from germline, CDR1 is SEHNR and CDR2 is FQNEAQ (reference sequence). The trim removed 5 bases at V and 4 bases at J, leaving 3 bases unmatched. This CDR3 comprises 15 residues. The CDR3 protein is CASSGTGGVTGELFF. The CDR3 DNA sequence: TGTGCCAGCAGCGGGACAGGGGGTGTCACCGGGGAGCTGTTTTTT. Complete variable domain (other parts from reference TRBV7-9 and TRBJ2-2): DTGVSQNPRHKITKRGQNVTFRCDPISEHNRLYWYRQTLGQGPEFLTYFQNEAQLEKSRLLSDRFSAERPKGSFSTLEIQRTEQGDSAMYLCASSGTGGVTGELFFGEGSRLTVL.

This clone was seen once. The identical CDR3 is also encoded by other nucleotide sequences in the sample. The V gene is TRBV19, the J gene TRBJ1-6; D perhaps matches TRBD1 (6 bases). The CDR3 contains 14 residues. Looked up from germline, CDR1 is LNHDA and CDR2 is SQIVND (reference sequence). Trimming shortened V by 1 base and J by 7 bases, and 8 bases separated the two germline ends. The CDR3, as DNA: TGTGCCAGTAGTATAGTAAGGGGGAATTCACCCCTCCACTTT. It encodes CASSIVRGNSPLHF.

The chain combines TRBV7-9 with TRBJ2-3, with no clear D. Germline V gene data show CDR1 as SEHNR and CDR2 as FQNEAQ (reference sequence). Trimming took off 0 bases at V and 4 bases at J, with 5 bases between the two ends. The CDR3 has 13 amino acids. DNA of the CDR3: TGTGCCAGCAGCTTAGCAGGAGCAGATACGCAGTATTTT. This codes for CASSLAGADTQYF.

This chain joins TRBV6-1 and TRBJ1-6; D not resolved. V was cut by 0 bases and J by 6 bases, with 12 bases left in between. Germline CDR1 reads MNHNS; CDR2 reads SASEGT. This CDR3 comprises 16 residues. The CDR3: CASSEAQVRGNSPLHF. In nucleotides, the CDR3 is TGTGCCAGCAGTGAAGCGCAGGTCCGGGGTAATTCACCCCTCCACTTT.